This is a list of T cell receptor beta chains from one sample in a study of blood T cells in healthy people across ages. TCRdb re-analysed the 5' RACE reads in MiXCR, keeping a single row per CDR3 protein. The table records approximately 1.5 million distinct CDR3 sequences, about 35% of them present only once. The sample consisted of blood. The receptors were sampled from a woman aged 30 to 39 in good health. Both conserved end residues are part of each CDR3. D genes are given only for firm matches. Clone size is shown for a subset of rows, as once, few, many or a class of expanded clone.

v_gene,d_gene,abundance,len,j_gene,CDR3aa,CDR3nt
TRBV6-1,-,few,12,TRBJ1-2,CAANPWGYGYTF,TGTGCCGCCAACCCCTGGGGCTATGGCTACACCTTC
TRBV20-1,TRBD2,-,14,TRBJ2-3,CSATSGGLADTQYF,TGCAGTGCTACTAGCGGGGGTCTAGCAGATACGCAGTATTTT
TRBV15,-,-,15,TRBJ2-7,CATSRDWENPNEQYF,TGTGCCACCAGCAGAGATTGGGAGAATCCAAACGAGCAGTACTTC
TRBV5-5,TRBD1,few,17,TRBJ1-4,CASSLAGGGDTNEKLFF,TGTGCCAGCAGCTTGGCCGGAGGGGGCGACACAAATGAAAAACTGTTTTTT
TRBV3-1,TRBD2,-,20,TRBJ2-1,CASSQGQGLADPIGYNEQFF,TGTGCCAGCAGCCAAGGGCAAGGGCTAGCGGATCCTATTGGTTACAATGAGCAGTTCTTC
TRBV12-3/TRBV12-4,-,few,14,TRBJ2-3,CASTLKRATDTQYF,TGTGCCAGCACCCTGAAAAGGGCTACAGATACGCAGTATTTT
TRBV20-1,-,-,11,TRBJ1-2,CSARVNYGYTF,TGCAGTGCTAGAGTGAACTATGGCTACACCTTC
TRBV7-6,-,few,13,TRBJ1-3,CASSLSNGNTIYF,TGTGCCAGCAGCTTGTCAAATGGAAACACCATATATTTT
TRBV20-1,-,-,14,TRBJ1-1,CSAQSVRMNTEAFF,TGCAGTGCCCAGTCGGTCAGGATGAACACTGAAGCTTTCTTT
TRBV20-1,TRBD2,many,15,TRBJ2-1,CSPREGLSSYNEQFF,TGCAGTCCCAGGGAGGGACTGAGCTCCTACAATGAGCAGTTCTTC
TRBV7-6,TRBD2,-,16,TRBJ2-5,CASSLAVGTSPKTQYF,TGTGCCAGCAGCTTAGCGGTGGGGACTAGCCCAAAGACCCAGTACTTC
TRBV6-5,TRBD1,-,15,TRBJ1-2,CASSSRQGGNYGYTF,TGTGCCAGCAGTTCCAGACAGGGGGGGAACTATGGCTACACCTTC
TRBV29-1,-,many,12,TRBJ1-2,CSVEFEGGGYTF,TGCAGCGTTGAATTCGAGGGAGGCGGCTACACCTTC
TRBV7-9,-,-,13,TRBJ2-7,CASSTGMGYEQYF,TGTGCCAGCAGTACAGGGATGGGGTACGAGCAGTACTTC
TRBV11-1,TRBD2,-,15,TRBJ2-1,CASSSSGEIYNEQFF,TGTGCCAGCAGCTCTAGCGGGGAAATCTACAATGAGCAGTTCTTC
TRBV3-1,TRBD2,-,16,TRBJ2-1,CANSPPSGWSYNEQFF,TGTGCCAACAGCCCACCTAGCGGCTGGTCCTACAATGAGCAGTTCTTC
TRBV7-9,TRBD2,few,19,TRBJ2-1,CASSLSSRNSGGSYNEQFF,TGTGCCAGCAGCTTAAGTTCCCGGAATAGCGGGGGCTCCTACAATGAGCAGTTCTTC
TRBV7-8,TRBD2,-,16,TRBJ2-7,CASSSRGSGLPYEQYF,TGTGCCAGCAGCTCCCGGGGTAGCGGGTTACCCTACGAGCAGTACTTC
TRBV29-1,-,-,14,TRBJ2-3,CSIERGLGADTQYF,TGCAGCATTGAGAGGGGCTTAGGCGCAGATACGCAGTATTTT
TRBV7-6,TRBD1,-,18,TRBJ1-1,CASSPSHIQGAMRTEAFF,TGTGCCAGCAGCCCGTCGCATATACAGGGGGCAATGCGCACTGAAGCTTTCTTT
TRBV20-1,-,-,12,TRBJ2-5,CSARQGPYKQYF,TGCAGTGCTAGACAGGGCCCCTACAAGCAGTACTTC
TRBV2,-,-,11,TRBJ2-1,CASRTMDERFF,TGTGCCAGCAGGACCATGGATGAGCGGTTCTTC
TRBV7-2,-,few,14,TRBJ2-2,CASSPPWRGGELFF,TGTGCCAGCAGTCCCCCCTGGCGGGGCGGGGAGCTGTTTTTT
TRBV7-2,TRBD2,few,16,TRBJ2-3,CASSLLAGGAGDTQYF,TGTGCCAGCAGCTTACTCGCCGGGGGGGCGGGCGATACGCAGTATTTT
TRBV11-1,TRBD1,many,16,TRBJ1-4,CASSPDRDATNEKLFF,TGTGCCAGCAGCCCGGACAGGGACGCAACTAATGAAAAACTGTTTTTT
TRBV6-5,-,many,13,TRBJ2-7,CASSYSPSYEQYF,TGTGCCAGCAGTTACTCTCCGAGCTACGAGCAGTACTTC
TRBV7-8,-,-,13,TRBJ2-3,CASSLVQSNTQYF,TGTGCCAGCAGCTTAGTGCAGAGTAATACGCAGTATTTT
TRBV7-3,TRBD2,few,16,TRBJ2-3,CASSLTPLAGRDTQYF,TGTGCCAGCAGCTTAACGCCCCTAGCGGGGAGAGATACGCAGTATTTT
TRBV7-9,TRBD1,few,15,TRBJ1-2,CASSSIAQGAYGYTF,TGTGCCAGCAGTTCTATTGCACAGGGGGCTTATGGCTACACCTTC
TRBV7-9,TRBD1,-,14,TRBJ2-7,CASSRTGGLGEQYF,TGTGCCAGCAGCCGGACAGGGGGCTTGGGCGAGCAGTACTTC
TRBV3-1,-,-,12,TRBJ2-7,CASSPVGYGQYF,TGTGCCAGCAGCCCCGTCGGTTACGGGCAGTACTTC
TRBV20-1,-,few,14,TRBJ2-5,CSARGGSVRETQYF,TGCAGTGCTAGGGGGGGTAGCGTAAGGGAGACCCAGTACTTC
TRBV7-6,TRBD1,-,15,TRBJ1-2,CASSPPPGQGAGYTF,TGTGCCAGCAGCCCACCACCGGGACAGGGTGCTGGCTACACCTTC
TRBV6-2/TRBV6-3,-,few,15,TRBJ1-2,CASSYQSHSNYGYTF,TGTGCCAGCAGTTACCAGTCACATTCTAACTATGGCTACACCTTC
TRBV5-1,TRBD2,-,17,TRBJ2-1,CASSLATSGESYNEQFF,TGCGCCAGCAGCTTGGCGACTAGCGGGGAATCCTACAATGAGCAGTTCTTC
TRBV5-1,TRBD2,few,17,TRBJ2-1,CASSGTSGRYLIGEQFF,TGCGCCAGCAGCGGGACTAGCGGGAGATATCTTATTGGTGAGCAGTTCTTC
TRBV28,-,-,16,TRBJ2-1,CAGSPPSGRHYNEQFF,TGTGCCGGCAGCCCTCCCTCAGGAAGACACTACAATGAGCAGTTCTTC
TRBV20-1,TRBD2,-,15,TRBJ2-3,CSARQIGQRGDTQYF,TGCAGTGCTAGGCAGATTGGCCAGCGGGGGGATACGCAGTATTTT
TRBV30,-,-,13,TRBJ1-6,CAWRGRDNSPLHF,TGTGCCTGGAGGGGCAGGGATAATTCACCCCTCCACTTT
TRBV4-1,TRBD1,-,17,TRBJ1-2,CASSHPSGRGLDYGYTF,TGCGCCAGCAGCCATCCGTCAGGCAGGGGGCTAGACTATGGCTACACCTTC
TRBV12-3/TRBV12-4,TRBD2,-,15,TRBJ2-3,CASTLAGGLTDTQYF,TGTGCCAGCACCCTAGCGGGAGGGCTGACAGATACGCAGTATTTT
TRBV6-2/TRBV6-3,TRBD1,-,14,TRBJ2-7,CASRLGQGFNEQYF,TGTGCCAGCAGGCTCGGACAGGGTTTCAACGAGCAGTACTTC
TRBV30,-,-,15,TRBJ2-7,CAWSVSGAGPYEQYF,TGTGCCTGGAGTGTAAGTGGCGCGGGGCCTTACGAGCAGTACTTC
TRBV7-9,-,few,15,TRBJ2-3,CASSLDTSHGATQYF,TGTGCCAGCAGCTTAGACACTAGCCACGGTGCTACGCAGTATTTT
TRBV29-1,-,many,14,TRBJ2-7,CSVVGGAQRHEQYF,TGCAGCGTTGTTGGGGGGGCTCAGAGGCACGAGCAGTACTTC
TRBV20-1,TRBD1,many,13,TRBJ2-7,CSGTGPGNYEQYF,TGCAGTGGGACAGGGCCGGGTAACTACGAGCAGTACTTC
TRBV4-1,TRBD2,many,14,TRBJ2-5,CASSQLAGQETQYF,TGCGCCAGCAGCCAATTAGCGGGCCAAGAGACCCAGTACTTC
TRBV6-5,-,few,14,TRBJ1-2,CASKVGAGAQGYTF,TGTGCCAGCAAAGTAGGGGCAGGGGCTCAGGGCTACACCTTC
TRBV24-1,TRBD1,-,16,TRBJ2-7,CATSDRGQGALYEQYF,TGTGCCACCAGTGATCGCGGACAGGGGGCTCTCTACGAGCAGTACTTC